Below, 17 T cell receptor beta chains from the same sample are listed, as sequenced in a study of T cell responses to AZD1222 COVID-19 vaccine. The repertoire was sequenced with immunoSEQ multiplex PCR; TCRdb's copy has only in-frame clones and lacks some. The table includes more than 95,000 clones, 80% to 90% detected once. The material was peripheral blood, obtained 28 days after the second AZD1222 dose. The source is an adult who received the AZD1222 COVID-19 vaccine.

V gene TRBV7-2 combines with J gene TRBJ2-3; the match to TRBD2 covers 10 bases. Germline CDR1 reads SGHTA; CDR2 reads FQGNSA. This CDR3 comprises 18 residues. The J segment lost 3 bases and the V segment lost 1 base, leaving 10 bases of the junction unmatched. CDR3 sequence (DNA): TGTGCCAGCAGCTTAGAGCCTAGCGGGGGATTGTGGACAGATACGCAGTATTTT. Translated: CASSLEPSGGLWTDTQYF. Full variable domain (rest looked up from reference TRBV7-2 and TRBJ2-3): GAGVSQSPSNKVTEKGKDVELRCDPISGHTALYWYRQSLGQGLEFLIYFQGNSAPDKSGLPSDRFSAERTGGSVSTLTIQRTQQEDSAVYLCASSLEPSGGLWTDTQYFGPGTRLTVL.

J is TRBJ1-1 and V is TRBV4-2; D unresolved. The CDR3 consists of 13 residues. Germline loops: CDR1 LGHNA, CDR2 YNFKEQ. Trimming left V 1 base short and J 5 bases short, with 8 bases between. CDR3 DNA sequence: TGTGCCAGCAGCCAAGTCCCGGGGACTGAAGCTTTCTTT. This gives the protein CASSQVPGTEAFF.

The V gene is TRBV7-2, the J gene TRBJ2-5, with 8 bases fitting TRBD2. The CDR3 loop spans 16 amino acids. V lost 5 bases, J lost 2 bases, and 10 bases stayed unmatched. In germline, CDR1 is SGHTA, CDR2 FQGNSA. The CDR3 sequence: CASSQGTGGGQETQYF. In nucleotides, the CDR3 is TGTGCCAGCAGCCAGGGGACTGGCGGGGGGCAAGAGACCCAGTACTTC.

The chain carries TRBV11-2 and TRBJ1-1; a weak D match, TRBD1 (5 bases). CDR1 and CDR2 from the germline V gene are SGHAT and FQNNGV. V was clipped by 7 bases and J by 5 bases, with 17 bases between them. The CDR3 loop spans 14 amino acids. This CDR3 reads CASTLGALGTEAFF. The DNA for the CDR3 is TGTGCCAGCACCCTAGGGGCCCTGGGGACTGAAGCTTTCTTT.

The rearrangement uses TRBV10-1 and TRBJ1-1; no definite D call. Germline V gives CDR1 WNHNN, CDR2 SYGVQD (reference sequence). This CDR3 spans 14 amino acids. Deletions cut 3 bases from V and 1 base from J, with 9 bases between. As DNA, the CDR3 is TGCGCCAGCAGTGATAATCGGCAGAACACTGAAGCTTTCTTT. Translation gives CASSDNRQNTEAFF.

This rearrangement joins TRBV28 to TRBJ1-5; D uncertain. The CDR3 covers 14 residues. Germline CDR1 is MDHEN and CDR2 is SYDVKM. Trimming took 3 bases from V and 3 from J, leaving 9 bases between them. The CDR3 nucleotides are TGTGCCAGCAGTTTGCGGGTTCTCAATCAGCCCCAGCATTTT. It yields the protein CASSLRVLNQPQHF.

The chain links TRBV7-2 to TRBJ1-1, with D perhaps TRBD1 (5 bases). The CDR3 consists of 15 residues. Trimming cost V 3 bases and J 2 bases, with 13 bases left between them. The V gene's germline CDR1 is SGHTA and CDR2 FQGNSA. The CDR3 loop reads CASSFSGTANTEAFF. The CDR3 DNA reads TGTGCCAGCAGCTTCTCGGGGACGGCCAACACTGAAGCTTTCTTT.

The chain links TRBV6-5 to TRBJ2-1; D may be TRBD1 or TRBD2 (5 bases each). Per germline, CDR1 MNHEY and CDR2 SVGAGI. V was cut by 7 bases and J by 7 bases, with 14 bases left in between. The CDR3 contains 13 residues. The CDR3 bases are TGTGCCAGCATTACCGGGACGGGGAATGAGCAGTTCTTC. It is translated as CASITGTGNEQFF.

The chain couples TRBV6-6 to TRBJ1-1; D gene ambiguous. The CDR3 covers 14 residues. Trimming removed 2 bases from V and 7 bases from J, with 14 bases in between. CDR1 MNHNY and CDR2 SVGAGI come from the germline V gene (reference sequence). This CDR3 reads CASSYGVGISEAFF. DNA for the CDR3: TGTGCCAGCAGTTACGGGGTCGGGATTAGTGAAGCTTTCTTT.

This clone was recorded only once. The chain joins TRBV5-4 to TRBJ2-4; 9 bases align to TRBD2. The ends lost 0 bases at V and 3 bases at J; junction bases unmatched: 4. Germline lookup yields CDR1 SGHNT and CDR2 YYREEE (reference sequence). The CDR3 spans 16 residues. Here the CDR3 reads CASSLGGGAVKNIQYF. CDR3 nucleotide sequence: TGTGCCAGCAGCTTGGGCGGGGGGGCGGTCAAAAACATTCAGTACTTC.

The gene calls are TRBV15 and TRBJ2-1, with 11 nucleotides matching TRBD1. Germline lookup yields CDR1 LNHNV and CDR2 YYDKDF (reference sequence). The CDR3 has 19 amino acids. Germline trimming cut 0 bases from V and 5 bases from J; bases unmatched to any gene: 12. CDR3: CATSREWTGGSLKDNEQFF. The DNA of the CDR3 is TGTGCCACCAGCAGAGAATGGACAGGGGGCTCCCTAAAAGACAATGAGCAGTTCTTC.

The rearrangement uses TRBV5-1 and TRBJ1-5; D is unclear. CDR3 length equals 13 residues. In germline, CDR1 is SGHRS, CDR2 YFSETQ. V lost 2 bases and J 7 bases, leaving 10 bases between the germline ends. This CDR3 reads CASSFEVGQPQHF. The CDR3 nucleotides are TGCGCCAGCAGCTTTGAGGTTGGACAGCCCCAGCATTTT.

This chain connects TRBV27 to TRBJ1-2; the D gene is possibly TRBD1 (6 bases). Germline CDR1 reads MNHEY; CDR2 reads SMNVEV (reference sequence). The CDR3 is 14 amino acids. V lost 2 bases and J lost 3, with 10 bases in between. The CDR3: CASSLKGDHYGYTF. CDR3 coding DNA: TGTGCCAGCAGTTTAAAGGGGGATCACTATGGCTACACCTTC.

This clone was seen only a few times. The rearrangement uses TRBV4-3 and TRBJ2-3, with 10 bases matching TRBD2. V dropped 1 base and J dropped 2; count of bases not matched to a gene: 6. Germline V gives CDR1 LGHNA, CDR2 YSLEER. The CDR3 has 17 residues. The chain's CDR3 is CASSQGASGGNTDTQYF. The CDR3 DNA sequence: TGCGCCAGCAGCCAAGGGGCTAGCGGGGGCAACACAGATACGCAGTATTTT.

This clone was seen a few times. Written as DNA, the CDR3 is TGTGCCAGTACTCCGGACAGGGGGAAAGAAAAACTGTTTTTT. Protein sequence: CASTPDRGKEKLFF. The J gene is TRBJ1-4, the V gene TRBV19, with TRBD1 matching over 10 bases. The CDR3 spans 14 residues. The germline V gene encodes CDR1 LNHDA and CDR2 SQIVND (reference sequence). After removal of 7 bases from V and 8 bases from J, the junction contained 7 bases not matched to a gene. Full variable domain (remainder filled in from reference TRBV19 and TRBJ1-4): DGGITQSPKYLFRKEGQNVTLSCEQNLNHDAMYWYRQDPGQGLRLIYYSQIVNDFQKGDIAEGYSVSREKKESFPLTVTSAQKNPTAFYLCASTPDRGKEKLFFGSGTQLSVL.

The rearrangement links TRBV5-1 to TRBJ1-1; D might be TRBD1 (6 bases). Trimming took 2 bases from V and 4 from J, leaving 9 bases between them. This CDR3 comprises 13 residues. Germline V gene lookup returns CDR1 SGHRS and CDR2 YFSETQ. Here the CDR3 DNA reads TGCGCCAGCAGCTTCACAGGGTCCACTGAAGCTTTCTTT. As protein: CASSFTGSTEAFF.

This clone was observed a few times. This chain uses TRBV12-2 with TRBJ1-1; no check of the table's D call, TRBD1, against the DNA was made. TRBV12-2 is labeled a pseudogene. CDR3 length: 16 amino acids. CDR3 coding DNA: TGTGCAAGTCGCTTAGCTGGGCCCTTTGCACACACTGAAGCTTTCTTT. It encodes CASRLAGPFAHTEAFF.